This record concerns one TCR beta chain sequence. This entry belongs to a study of cytomegalovirus exposure and HLA in healthy donors. The study ran its PCR with 60 Vbeta and 13 Jbeta primers. The data were produced by immunoSEQ multiplex PCR, yet TCRdb's version contains in-frame clones alone and is incomplete. The repertoire consists of 110,000 or so clones, with approximately 69% occurring once and the leading ten covering 11%. CDR1 and CDR2 from the germline V gene are SNHLY and FYNNEI. V lost 1 base to trimming and J lost 4 bases; unmatched junction nucleotides: 2. CDR3 length: 14 amino acids. The sample was PBMCs. The chain has TRBV2 and TRBJ1-1, with TRBD1 matching over 8 bases. The sequence was obtained from a woman aged 50 to 60 in good health and CMV-seropositive. The CDR3 is CASSEGGQGTEAFF. CDR3 nucleotides: TGTGCCAGCAGTGAAGGAGGACAGGGCACTGAAGCTTTCTTT.